This TCR beta chain stems from a study of T-cell memory formation after mild COVID-19. Broader study findings: For contracting clones, CD4+ ones sat mainly in CM and EM, CD8+ in EMRA.

This clonotype has just a few counts. As yet, its antigen is unknown. TCRdb re-called the 5' RACE reads through MiXCR, storing one row per CDR3 protein. In the table there are fewer than 300,000 distinct CDR3 sequences, approximately 15% of which are singletons. The CDR3 extends over 17 amino acids. Germline CDR1 is LGHNT and CDR2 is FRNRAP. Trimming removed 0 bases at V and 0 bases at J, with 11 bases between. The V call is TRBV12-5, the J call TRBJ2-2, with D uncertain. The TCR comes from a man aged 18 to 30 who had mild COVID-19 (a few samples of this study predate the infection). Cell type and time point are not known. Sequencing was performed on PBMCs or a T cell subset sorted from them (not recorded which). CDR3 region: CASGLVPASSNTGELFF. The CDR3 DNA reads TGTGCTAGTGGTTTGGTACCGGCTAGTTCGAACACCGGGGAGCTGTTTTTT.